This T cell receptor beta chain came from a study of Graves' ophthalmopathy and Graves' hyperthyroidism (dated by TCRdb to between 2018 and 2020). With regard to the full study: Peripheral blood was collected before any treatment was given, at the time of initial diagnosis. The study used signatures of the TCR beta repertoire to tell Graves' ophthalmopathy apart from Graves' hyperthyroidism and to predict which patients would progress to ophthalmopathy. In total, some 130 blood samples were TCR-sequenced: 40 to 45 ophthalmopathy, some 72 hyperthyroidism and about 17 hyperthyroidism-to-ophthalmopathy patients. To explore V-J signatures distinguishing ophthalmopathy from hyperthyroidism, a discovery set of approximately 100 patients (around 44 ophthalmopathy, 57 stable hyperthyroidism) was enrolled. An independent validation cohort comprised 18 hyperthyroidism patients and roughly 15 patients who later progressed from hyperthyroidism to ophthalmopathy. In about six hyperthyroidism patients, T-cell repertoires of thyroid tissue and blood were compared. Once sampling was done, hyperthyroidism patients were given methimazole at a starting dose of 30 mg daily, while ophthalmopathy patients were given high-dose intravenous methylprednisolone. What the work shows at the level of the full study, not this receptor alone: Among expanded thyroid clonotypes with frequency above 0.001, most also showed up in blood, which suggests that blood repertoires may reflect the thyroid immune response. Sample size was not statistically predetermined, and group allocation was not concealed from the investigators. In validation, the model predicted ophthalmopathy progression with over 60% sensitivity and approximately 72% specificity; roughly eleven predicted patients were CT-confirmed with GO in a median of about 6.2 months. In cross-validation, the 13-signature model distinguished ophthalmopathy from stable hyperthyroidism with about 90% sensitivity and around 82% specificity, and in the test set the corresponding values were approximately 80% and 75%.

CDR1 and CDR2, per the germline V gene, are SQVTM and ANQGSEA. Unmatched junction bases come to 11, with V trimmed by 1 base and J by 8 bases. The CDR3 has 15 amino acids, counting the end cysteine and phenylalanine. CDR3 DNA is the only sequence kept; it has 45 bases, read in frame from the first base. For repertoire sequencing, the TCR beta CDR3 regions were amplified from RNA transcripts. The first round of RT-PCR was done with HTBI primers and the Qiagen OneStep RT-PCR kit, and was followed by a second round of multiplex PCR, then size selection and purification. The libraries underwent paired-end sequencing with 100 bp reads on an Illumina HiSeq2000. Regarding the original processing steps: SOAPnuke was used to process the reads, removing any read that contained adapters or uncalled bases, had a mean Phred below 15, or lacked an exact match to the constant primer or identifier. High-quality paired reads were merged with COPE v1.2.5. Each unique nucleotide sequence was defined as a clonotype, and clonotypes were aligned to IMGT TRB V, D and J references with MiTCR v1.1. The analysis was limited to V-J combinations with a frequency above 0.0001, which together covered around 99% of the repertoires. For each V-J combination, a TCR clonal expansion and chaos score was defined as F50 clonal expansion divided by the chaos observed in the TCRdist matrix. Welch's t-statistics and random forest were used to narrow the features down to 13 V-J combinations, which were then fed into a naive Bayes classifier. Thyroid-blood repertoire similarity was quantified with the Morisita-Horn index. TCRdb took the public reads, trimmed them with fastp at Q25, ran MiXCR for clone calling and kept in-frame beta chains. Merged by CDR3 protein, the rows form single entries marked with the most common genes and DNA. In this record, the V and J calls reflect TCRdb's handling and not the investigators' own analysis. The sample table records over 650,000 distinct CDR3 sequences; more than 40% of these occur just once. The ten top clones hold roughly 3% of the sample.

Ophthalmopathy patients had moderately to severely active disease, Clinical Activity Score of at least 3, NOSPECS grade of at least 4, and disease duration under 3 months. Patients were excluded if they had other autoimmune diseases, uncontrolled infections, pregnancy or lactation. Diagnosis relied on clinical symptoms, serum thyroxine, TRAb, thyroid ultrasound and orbital computed tomography. Ficoll-Paque density gradient centrifugation was used to isolate PBMCs from around 9.1 ml of fresh peripheral blood. Total RNA was extracted using Trizol reagent, and RNA quality was checked on an Agilent 2100 Bioanalyzer. A remark on this clonotype: What antigen it recognizes has not been identified. The sample holds no much larger clone one base away, and base qualities are not on file.

The clonotype was recovered from an adult man with Graves' ophthalmopathy. The sample taken for sequencing was peripheral blood. The V and J genes are TRBV29-1 and TRBJ1-2, with 9 middle bases fitting TRBD1. At the DNA level, the sequence is TGCAGCGTTGAAGGGTTACTCGGACAGGGGCACGGCTACACCTTC. Its coded protein is CSVEGLLGQGHGYTF.